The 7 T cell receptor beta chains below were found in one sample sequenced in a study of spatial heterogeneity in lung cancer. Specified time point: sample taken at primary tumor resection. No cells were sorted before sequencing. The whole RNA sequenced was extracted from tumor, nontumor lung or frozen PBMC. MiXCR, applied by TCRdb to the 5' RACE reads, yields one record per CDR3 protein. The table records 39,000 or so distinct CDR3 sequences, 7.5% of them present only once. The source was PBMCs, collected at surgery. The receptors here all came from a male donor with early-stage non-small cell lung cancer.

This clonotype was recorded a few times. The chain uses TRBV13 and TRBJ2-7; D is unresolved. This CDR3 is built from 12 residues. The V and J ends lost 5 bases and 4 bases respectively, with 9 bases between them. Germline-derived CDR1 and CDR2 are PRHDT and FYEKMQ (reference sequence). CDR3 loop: CASSRVGYEQYV. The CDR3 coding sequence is TGTGCCAGCAGCCGTGTGGGATACGAGCAGTACGTC.

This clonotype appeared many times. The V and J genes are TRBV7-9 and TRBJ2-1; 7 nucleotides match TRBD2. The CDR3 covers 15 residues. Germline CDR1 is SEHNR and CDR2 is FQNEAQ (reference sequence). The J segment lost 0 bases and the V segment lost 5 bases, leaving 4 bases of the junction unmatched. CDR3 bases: TGTGCCAGCAGCCGAGCGGGGAGCTCCTACAATGAGCAGTTCTTC. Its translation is CASSRAGSSYNEQFF. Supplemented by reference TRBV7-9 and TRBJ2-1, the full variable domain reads DTGVSQNPRHKITKRGQNVTFRCDPISEHNRLYWYRQTLGQGPEFLTYFQNEAQLEKSRLLSDRFSAERPKGSFSTLEIQRTEQGDSAMYLCASSRAGSSYNEQFFGPGTRLTVL.

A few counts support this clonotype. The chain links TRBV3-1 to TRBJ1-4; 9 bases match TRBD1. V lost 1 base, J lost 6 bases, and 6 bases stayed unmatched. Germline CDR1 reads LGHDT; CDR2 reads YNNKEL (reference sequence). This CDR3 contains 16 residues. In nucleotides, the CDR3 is TGTGCCAGCAGCCAAGGGTCCGGACAGGGGCATGAAAAACTGTTTTTT. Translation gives CASSQGSGQGHEKLFF.

CDR3 in amino acids: CATGGRRGTEAFF. Written as DNA, the CDR3 is TGTGCCACCGGAGGCAGGAGGGGCACTGAAGCTTTCTTT. V gene TRBV3-1 combines with J gene TRBJ1-1, with D perhaps TRBD1 (5 bases). Trimming cost V 10 bases and J 4 bases, with 16 bases left between them. Germline-derived CDR1 and CDR2 are LGHDT and YNNKEL (reference sequence). This CDR3 comprises 13 residues.

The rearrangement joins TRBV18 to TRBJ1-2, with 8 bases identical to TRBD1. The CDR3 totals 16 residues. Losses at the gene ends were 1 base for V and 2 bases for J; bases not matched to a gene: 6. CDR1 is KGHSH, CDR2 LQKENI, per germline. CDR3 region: CASSPLVTGGNYGYTF. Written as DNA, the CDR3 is TGTGCCAGCTCACCACTGGTAACAGGGGGAAACTATGGCTACACCTTC. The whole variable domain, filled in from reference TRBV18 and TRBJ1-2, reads NAGVMQNPRHLVRRRGQEARLRCSPMKGHSHVYWYRQLPEEGLKFMVYLQKENIIDESGMPKERFSAEFPKEGPSILRIQQVVRGDSAAYFCASSPLVTGGNYGYTFGSGTRLTVV.

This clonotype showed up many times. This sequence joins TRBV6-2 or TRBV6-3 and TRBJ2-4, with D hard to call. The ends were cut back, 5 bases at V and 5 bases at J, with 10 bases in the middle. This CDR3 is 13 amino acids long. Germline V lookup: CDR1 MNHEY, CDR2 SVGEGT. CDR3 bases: TGTGCCAGCAGTGACCCCGGGCAAAACATTCAGTACTTC. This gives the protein CASSDPGQNIQYF.

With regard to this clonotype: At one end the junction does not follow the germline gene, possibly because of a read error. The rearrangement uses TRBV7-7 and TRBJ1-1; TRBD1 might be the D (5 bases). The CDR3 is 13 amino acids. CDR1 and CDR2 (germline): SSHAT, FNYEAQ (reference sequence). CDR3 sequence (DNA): TGTGCTAGCAGCTTAGCGTTGGGGGCTGAAGCTTTCTTT. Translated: CASSLALGAEAFF.